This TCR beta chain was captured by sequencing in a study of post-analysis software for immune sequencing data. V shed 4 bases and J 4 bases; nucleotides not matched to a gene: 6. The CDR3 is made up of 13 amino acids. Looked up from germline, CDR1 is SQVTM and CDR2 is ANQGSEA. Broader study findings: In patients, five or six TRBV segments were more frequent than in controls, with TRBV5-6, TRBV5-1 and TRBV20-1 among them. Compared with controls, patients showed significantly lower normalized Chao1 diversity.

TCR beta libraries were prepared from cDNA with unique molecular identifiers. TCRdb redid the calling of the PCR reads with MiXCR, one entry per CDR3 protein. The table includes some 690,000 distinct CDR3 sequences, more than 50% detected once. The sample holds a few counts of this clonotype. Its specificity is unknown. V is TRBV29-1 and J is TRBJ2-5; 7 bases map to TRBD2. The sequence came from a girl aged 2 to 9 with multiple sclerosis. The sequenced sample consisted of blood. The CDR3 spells CSVVGEGGETQYF. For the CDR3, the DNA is TGCAGCGTTGTCGGGGAGGGAGGAGAGACCCAGTACTTC.